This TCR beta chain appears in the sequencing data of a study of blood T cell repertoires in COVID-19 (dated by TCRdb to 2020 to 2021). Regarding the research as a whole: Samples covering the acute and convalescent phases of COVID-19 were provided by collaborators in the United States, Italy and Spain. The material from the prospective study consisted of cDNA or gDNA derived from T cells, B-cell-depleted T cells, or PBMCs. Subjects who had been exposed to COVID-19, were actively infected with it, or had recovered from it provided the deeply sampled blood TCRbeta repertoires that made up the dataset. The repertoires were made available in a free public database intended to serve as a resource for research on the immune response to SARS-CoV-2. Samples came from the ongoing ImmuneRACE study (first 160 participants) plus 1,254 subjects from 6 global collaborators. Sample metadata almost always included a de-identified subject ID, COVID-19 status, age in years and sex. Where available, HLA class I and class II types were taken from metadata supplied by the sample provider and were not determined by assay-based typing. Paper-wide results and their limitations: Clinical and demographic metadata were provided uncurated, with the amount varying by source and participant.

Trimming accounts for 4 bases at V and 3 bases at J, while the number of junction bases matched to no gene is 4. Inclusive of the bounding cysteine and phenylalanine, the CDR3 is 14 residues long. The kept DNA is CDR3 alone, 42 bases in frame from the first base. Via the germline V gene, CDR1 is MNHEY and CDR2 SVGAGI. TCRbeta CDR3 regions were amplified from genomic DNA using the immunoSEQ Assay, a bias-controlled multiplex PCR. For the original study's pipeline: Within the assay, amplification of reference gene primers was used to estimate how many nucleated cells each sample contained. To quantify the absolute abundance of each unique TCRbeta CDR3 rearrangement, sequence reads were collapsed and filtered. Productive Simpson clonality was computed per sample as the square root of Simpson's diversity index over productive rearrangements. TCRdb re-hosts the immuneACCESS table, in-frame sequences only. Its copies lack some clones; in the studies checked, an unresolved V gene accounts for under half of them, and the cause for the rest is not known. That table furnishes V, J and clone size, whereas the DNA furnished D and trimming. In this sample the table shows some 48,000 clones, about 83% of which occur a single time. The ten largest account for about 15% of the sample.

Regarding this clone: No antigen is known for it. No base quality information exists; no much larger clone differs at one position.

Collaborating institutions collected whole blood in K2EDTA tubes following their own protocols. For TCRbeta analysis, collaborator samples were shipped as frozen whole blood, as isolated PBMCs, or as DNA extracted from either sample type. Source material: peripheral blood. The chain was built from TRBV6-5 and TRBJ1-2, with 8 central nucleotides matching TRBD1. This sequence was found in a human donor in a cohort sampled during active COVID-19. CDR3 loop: CASSSNRGDYGYTF. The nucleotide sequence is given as TGTGCCAGCAGTTCCAACAGGGGGGACTATGGCTACACCTTC.